The rows below give T cell receptor beta chains drawn from one sample of a study of T-cell memory formation after mild COVID-19. TCRdb reprocessed the 5' RACE reads via MiXCR and lists one record per CDR3 protein. The profile shows under 600,000 distinct CDR3 sequences, about 20% of them singletons. Sequenced input: PBMCs or a T cell subset sorted from them (not recorded which). The receptor source for this set is an adult woman who had mild COVID-19 (a few samples of this study predate the infection). Cell type and time point are not known. The CDR3 runs from the conserved cysteine through the conserved F or W. The D gene is left open where the match is weak. Size values are once, few and many counts, or a class for expanded clones, and some rows have none.

d_call j_call clone_size v_call cdr3_nt cdr3_aa
TRBD2 TRBJ2-6 many TRBV6-2/TRBV6-3 TGTGCCAGCAGTTACGGTAGCGGGAGGGCATTTGGGGCCAACGTCCTGACTTTC CASSYGSGRAFGANVLTF
TRBD1 TRBJ1-6 many TRBV4-2 TGTGCCAGCAGCCCGGACAGGGTAATTGCTGTGGTAAAATCACCCCTCCACTTT CASSPDRVIAVVKSPLHF
- TRBJ2-2 - TRBV4-3 TGCGCCAGCAGCCAAGACCGACGGCTGGGAACAAGGGAGCTGTTTTTT CASSQDRRLGTRELFF
TRBD2 TRBJ2-6 - TRBV3-1 TGTGCCAGCAGCCAAGAAAGCGGGGGGCCCTCTGGGGCCAACGTCCTGACTTTC CASSQESGGPSGANVLTF
TRBD1 TRBJ2-1 - TRBV12-3/TRBV12-4 TGTGCCAGCAGTTCCAACAGGGGGTCTAGCTCCTACAATGAGCAGTTCTTC CASSSNRGSSSYNEQFF
TRBD1 TRBJ2-7 few TRBV5-1 TGCGCCAGCAGCTTGGTAGGGGACAGGGGTGGTGAGCAGTACTTC CASSLVGDRGGEQYF
TRBD2 TRBJ2-1 few TRBV11-2 TGTGCCAGCAGCCAAGCGGGATCCCGTAATGAGCAGTTCTTC CASSQAGSRNEQFF
TRBD2 TRBJ2-7 few TRBV7-9 TGTGCCAGCAGCTTGACTAGCGGGAGTACCGAGCAGTACTTC CASSLTSGSTEQYF
TRBD2 TRBJ2-3 few TRBV29-1 TGCAGCGTTGAAGGGACTAGCGGGGGGGCAGGCAGCACAGATACGCAGTATTTT CSVEGTSGGAGSTDTQYF
- TRBJ1-2 many TRBV12-3/TRBV12-4 TGTGCCAGCAGCTCGGGTCTGAACTATGGCTACACCTTC CASSSGLNYGYTF
- TRBJ2-5 - TRBV4-1 TGCGCCAGCAGCCAAGAGGTCAGGGGCCAAGAGACCCAGTACTTC CASSQEVRGQETQYF
- TRBJ2-7 few TRBV27 TGTGCCAGCAGTTTATCGGGGTTCACCTACGAGCAGTACTTC CASSLSGFTYEQYF
- TRBJ2-7 few TRBV12-3/TRBV12-4 TGTGCCAGCAGTTTAGTCGGGACATCCTACTACGAGCAGTACTTC CASSLVGTSYYEQYF
TRBD2 TRBJ2-3 few TRBV7-6 TGTGCCAGCAGCTCACCCGGGAGGAACACAGATACGCAGTATTTT CASSSPGRNTDTQYF
- TRBJ2-7 - TRBV10-3 TGTGCCATCAATTCCAGGGCTGAATCCCTCGAGCAGTACTTC CAINSRAESLEQYF
- TRBJ1-1 - TRBV19 TGTGCCAGTAGTATGTCCCCCCTGGATGAAGCTTTCTTT CASSMSPLDEAFF
- TRBJ1-1 few TRBV6-5 TGTGCCAGCAGTTATGGGGGTCGGACTGAAGCTTTCTTT CASSYGGRTEAFF
- TRBJ1-1 - TRBV9 TGTGCCAGCAGCGCCCGGGGCGGAGACTCTGAAGCTTTCTTT CASSARGGDSEAFF
- TRBJ2-1 - TRBV5-1 TGCGCCAGCAGCTGGGCAGGAGCCAATGAGCAGTTCTTC CASSWAGANEQFF
- TRBJ2-1 few TRBV3-1 TGTGCGAGCAGCAATCAAGGAATTCTATCGGATGAGCAGTTCTTC CASSNQGILSDEQFF
TRBD1 TRBJ2-3 few TRBV7-2 TGTGCCAGCAGCTTGGGACAGCATATCAGCACAGATACGCAGTATTTT CASSLGQHISTDTQYF
- TRBJ2-7 few TRBV15 TGTGCCACCAGCAGTACACCATACGAGCAGTACTTC CATSSTPYEQYF
- TRBJ1-5 few TRBV9 TGTGCCAGCAGCGTAGGACAGTCCAATCAGCCCCAGCATTTT CASSVGQSNQPQHF
TRBD1 TRBJ2-1 - TRBV5-4 TGTGCCAGCAGCTTGGGGCCCGGGACAGGGAGCTCCTACAATGAGCAGTTCTTC CASSLGPGTGSSYNEQFF
- TRBJ2-7 few TRBV5-4 TGTGCCAGCAGCTTGTGGGAGGGGGTCGAGCAGTACTTC CASSLWEGVEQYF
- TRBJ2-7 few TRBV9 TGTGCCAGCAGCCCGCTGCCGGAGGCCTACGAGCAGTACTTC CASSPLPEAYEQYF
- TRBJ2-1 few TRBV11-2 TGTGCCAGCAGCGAATGGGACAAGGGGGGGAATGAGCAGTTCTTC CASSEWDKGGNEQFF
TRBD2 TRBJ2-7 many TRBV7-6 TGTGCCAGCAGCCGCGCGGGGGGCGTGCACGAGCAGTACTTC CASSRAGGVHEQYF
- TRBJ2-1 - TRBV20-1 TGCAGTGCTAGAACGTCGACCGGTAACCGATACAATGAGCAGTTCTTC CSARTSTGNRYNEQFF
- TRBJ2-1 - TRBV12-3/TRBV12-4 TGTGCCAGCAAGAGAGCTAGTAGCATCAATGAGCAGTTCTTC CASKRASSINEQFF
TRBD2 TRBJ2-7 few TRBV27 TGTGCCAGCACCGGACTAGCGGGAGGCGCCTACGAGCAGTACTTC CASTGLAGGAYEQYF
TRBD1 TRBJ2-2 - TRBV30 TGTGCCTGGAGTGTACGGGGGACAGGGAGGAACACCGGGGAGCTGTTTTTT CAWSVRGTGRNTGELFF
TRBD1 TRBJ2-4 few TRBV2 TGTGCCAGCGTTGGAACAGGGGTAGCCAAAAACATTCAGTACTTC CASVGTGVAKNIQYF
TRBD2 TRBJ2-3 few TRBV12-3/TRBV12-4 TGTGCCAGCAGTCCGCTTTTGCTAGCGGGGGTCACAGATACGCAGTATTTT CASSPLLLAGVTDTQYF
TRBD2 TRBJ2-7 - TRBV10-3 TGTGCCATCAGTGAGGGACTAGCGGGCGCCAACTACGAGCAGTACTTC CAISEGLAGANYEQYF
TRBD1 TRBJ1-1 - TRBV6-5 TGTGCCAGCAGTTACACTAAACCCGGGACAGCCGGCGAAGCTTTCTTT CASSYTKPGTAGEAFF
- TRBJ2-5 few TRBV7-9 TGTGCCAGCAGCCTCAGGTATCCGGAGACCCAGTACTTC CASSLRYPETQYF
- TRBJ1-1 - TRBV7-9 TGTGCCAGCCATCCGGGACAACCGAACACTGAAGCTTTCTTT CASHPGQPNTEAFF
- TRBJ2-1 - TRBV6-1 TGTGCCAGCACCGAACCTCCCAGGTCTGGCGATGAGCAGTTCTTC CASTEPPRSGDEQFF
- TRBJ1-1 - TRBV6-5 TGTGCCAGCAGTTACCGGGGGGGGGAAACTGAAGCTTTCTTT CASSYRGGETEAFF
- TRBJ2-3 few TRBV5-1 TGCGCCAGCAGCGATCCGGGACTCACGCAGTATTTT CASSDPGLTQYF
- TRBJ2-2 - TRBV7-3 TGTGCCAGCAGCTTAACCACGAGGGGGTCCACGAACACCGGGGAGCTGTTTTTT CASSLTTRGSTNTGELFF
- TRBJ1-5 - TRBV20-1 TGCAGTGCTAGAGATCCAGGGAGGGTATCATCCCAGCATTTT CSARDPGRVSSQHF
- TRBJ2-7 many TRBV5-1 TGCGCCAGCAGCCATGGACAGATTTCCCACTCCTACGAGCAGTACTTC CASSHGQISHSYEQYF
TRBD1 TRBJ1-2 - TRBV5-1 TGCGCCAGCAGCTTACTCCTCGGGACAGGGTATGGCTACACCTTC CASSLLLGTGYGYTF
TRBD2 TRBJ2-3 few TRBV5-1 TGCGCCAGCAGCTTGGCCCACGCGGGGGGTGATACGCAGTATTTT CASSLAHAGGDTQYF
TRBD1 TRBJ1-2 few TRBV29-1 TGCAGCGTTGAAAGACAGGGCAACTATGGCTACACCTTC CSVERQGNYGYTF
- TRBJ2-7 many TRBV5-1 TGCGCCAGCAGCTTGGGGCACAGGAATACCTACGAGCAGTACTTC CASSLGHRNTYEQYF
TRBD1 TRBJ2-3 - TRBV12-3/TRBV12-4 TGTGCCAGCAGGGGGACAGGGGCGGTGGATACGCAGTATTTT CASRGTGAVDTQYF
- TRBJ2-3 few TRBV6-1 TGTGCCAGCAGTGAAGCCCCGACAGATACGCAGTATTTT CASSEAPTDTQYF
- TRBJ2-7 - TRBV24-1 TGTGCCACCAGTGGGGACATCTCACCCTACGAGCAGTACTTC CATSGDISPYEQYF